Included here is one T cell receptor (beta chain) sequence, with context. Antigen unknown. An assay was performed, and its level was deep. Per the authors' pipeline: ImmunoSEQ sequences covered only the junction and lacked quality scores; filtering therefore differed. Here immunoSEQ multiplex PCR was the method, and the copy in TCRdb shows in-frame clones only, minus some. The DNA gave D and trimming, while V, J and clone size come from that table. Among about 2 million clones, around 96% were seen once, and the ten largest hold 0.9% to 1.4%. It was CD45RO-negative cells, positively selected for CCR7, that made up naive CD8 cells, with terminally differentiated effector memory CD45RA+ cells excluded. The record originates from a study of shared clonotypes between healthy human individuals. Study-level results: Clonotypes shared by all four donors outscored non-shared clonotypes in generation probability. Sorted-subset sequencing was shown by rarefaction to be incomplete despite large depth.

The CDR3 contains 15 residues. Germline V lookup: CDR1 SGDLS, CDR2 YYNGEE. V was trimmed by 0 bases and J by 1 base, leaving 10 bases between them. The TCR originated in a man younger than 35 in good health. The sequenced sample consisted of naive CD8+ T cells sorted from blood. This rearrangement joins TRBV9 to TRBJ1-1, with a weak D call TRBD1 (5 bases). CDR3 sequence: CASSVVGRTNTEAFF. CDR3 DNA sequence: TGTGCCAGCAGCGTAGTGGGACGGACGAACACTGAAGCTTTCTTT.